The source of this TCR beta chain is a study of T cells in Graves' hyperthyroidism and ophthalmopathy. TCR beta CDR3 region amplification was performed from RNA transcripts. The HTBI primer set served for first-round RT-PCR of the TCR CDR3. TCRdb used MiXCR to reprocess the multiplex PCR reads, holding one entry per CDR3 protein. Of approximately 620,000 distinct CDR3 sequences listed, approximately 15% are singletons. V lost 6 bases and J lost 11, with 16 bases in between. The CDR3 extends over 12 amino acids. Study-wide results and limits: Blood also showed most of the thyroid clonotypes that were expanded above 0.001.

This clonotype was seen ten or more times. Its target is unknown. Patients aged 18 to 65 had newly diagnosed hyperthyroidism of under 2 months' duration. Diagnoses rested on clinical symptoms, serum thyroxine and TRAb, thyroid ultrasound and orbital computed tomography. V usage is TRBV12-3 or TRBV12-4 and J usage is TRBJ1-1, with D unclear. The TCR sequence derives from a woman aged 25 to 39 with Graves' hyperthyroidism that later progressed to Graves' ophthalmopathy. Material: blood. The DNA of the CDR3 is TGTGCCAGCAGGCTCCAGTCCGGCAACGCTTTCTTT. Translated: CASRLQSGNAFF.